This T cell receptor (beta chain) was found in a study of T-cell reconstitution after alpha-beta-depleted transplantation in children. The germline V gene has CDR1 KGHDR and CDR2 SFDVKD. The CDR3 has 17 amino acids. V gave up 3 bases and J gave up 6 bases, with 21 bases separating them. This sample's TCRbeta library carried unique molecular identifier barcodes. TCRdb called the PCR reads again in MiXCR, with one record for every CDR3 protein. The sample lists about 480,000 distinct CDR3 sequences; approximately 13% were seen once. The origin of this receptor is a human donor who donated a stem cell graft to a child with combined immunodeficiency. V gene TRBV24-1 combines with J gene TRBJ2-3; either TRBD1 or TRBD2 may supply D (6 bases each). The sequencing here drew on PBMCs from the stem cell graft donor, taken from the stem cell graft. The CDR3 bases are TGTGCCACCAGTGATCGCCAGGGGTCGGGAGCTTACGATACGCAGTATTTT. This sequence encodes CATSDRQGSGAYDTQYF.